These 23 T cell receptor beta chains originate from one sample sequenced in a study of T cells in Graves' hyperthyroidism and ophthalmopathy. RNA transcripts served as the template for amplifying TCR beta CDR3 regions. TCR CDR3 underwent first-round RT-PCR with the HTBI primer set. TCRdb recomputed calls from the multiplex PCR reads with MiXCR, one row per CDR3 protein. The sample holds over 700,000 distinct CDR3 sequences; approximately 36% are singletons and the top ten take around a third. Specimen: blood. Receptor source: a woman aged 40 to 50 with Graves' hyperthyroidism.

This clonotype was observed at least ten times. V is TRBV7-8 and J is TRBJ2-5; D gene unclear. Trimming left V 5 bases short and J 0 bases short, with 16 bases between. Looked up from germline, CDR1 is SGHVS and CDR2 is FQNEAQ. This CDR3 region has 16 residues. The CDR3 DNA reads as TGTGCCAGCAGCCCGGATCGGGTTTTGTACCAAGAGACCCAGTACTTC. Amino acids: CASSPDRVLYQETQYF. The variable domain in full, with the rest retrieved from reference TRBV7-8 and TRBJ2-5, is GAGVSQSPRYKVAKRGQDVALRCDPISGHVSLFWYQQALGQGPEFLTYFQNEAQLDKSGLPSDRFFAERPEGSVSTLKIQRTQQEDSAVYLCASSPDRVLYQETQYFGPGTRLLVL.

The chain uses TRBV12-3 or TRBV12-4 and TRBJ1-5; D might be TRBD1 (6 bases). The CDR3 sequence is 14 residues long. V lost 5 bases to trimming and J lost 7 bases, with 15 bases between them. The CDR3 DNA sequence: TGTGCCAGCAGTCCGGGGGGGCCTGGGCAGCCCCAGCATTTT. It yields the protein CASSPGGPGQPQHF.

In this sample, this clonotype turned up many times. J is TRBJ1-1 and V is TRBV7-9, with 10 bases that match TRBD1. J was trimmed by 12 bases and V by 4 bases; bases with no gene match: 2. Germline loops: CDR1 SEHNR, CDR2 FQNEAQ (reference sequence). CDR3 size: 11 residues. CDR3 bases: TGTGCCAGCAGCTCGGGACAGGGGACTTTCTTT. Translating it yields CASSSGQGTFF.

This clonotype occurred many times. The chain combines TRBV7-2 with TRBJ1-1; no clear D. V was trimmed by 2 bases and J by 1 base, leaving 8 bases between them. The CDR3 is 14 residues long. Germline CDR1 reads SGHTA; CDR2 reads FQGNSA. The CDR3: CASSLWVANTEAFF. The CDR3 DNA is TGTGCCAGCAGCTTATGGGTGGCGAACACTGAAGCTTTCTTT.

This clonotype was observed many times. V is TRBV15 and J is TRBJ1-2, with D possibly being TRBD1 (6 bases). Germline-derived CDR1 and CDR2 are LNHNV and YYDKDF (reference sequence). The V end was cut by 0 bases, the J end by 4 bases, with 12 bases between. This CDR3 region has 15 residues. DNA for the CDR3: TGTGCCACCAGCAGAGAGGGGGCACATCTCTATGGCTACACCTTC. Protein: CATSREGAHLYGYTF.

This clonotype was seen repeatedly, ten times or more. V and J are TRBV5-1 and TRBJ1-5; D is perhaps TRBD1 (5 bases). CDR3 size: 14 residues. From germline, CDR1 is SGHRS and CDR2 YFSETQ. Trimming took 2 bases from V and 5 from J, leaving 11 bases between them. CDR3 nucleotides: TGCGCCAGCAGCTTCAGGGTCCGAGATCAGCCCCAGCATTTT. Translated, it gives CASSFRVRDQPQHF. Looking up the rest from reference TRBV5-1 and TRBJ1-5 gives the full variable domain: KAGVTQTPRYLIKTRGQQVTLSCSPISGHRSVSWYQQTPGQGLQFLFEYFSETQRNKGNFPGRFSGRQFSNSRSEMNVSTLELGDSALYLCASSFRVRDQPQHFGDGTRLSIL.

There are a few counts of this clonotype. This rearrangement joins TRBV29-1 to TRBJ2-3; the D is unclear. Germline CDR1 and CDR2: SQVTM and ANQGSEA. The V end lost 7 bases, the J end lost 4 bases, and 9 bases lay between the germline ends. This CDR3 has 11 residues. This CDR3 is CSAVGSDTQYF. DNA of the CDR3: TGCAGCGCTGTCGGGTCAGATACGCAGTATTTT.

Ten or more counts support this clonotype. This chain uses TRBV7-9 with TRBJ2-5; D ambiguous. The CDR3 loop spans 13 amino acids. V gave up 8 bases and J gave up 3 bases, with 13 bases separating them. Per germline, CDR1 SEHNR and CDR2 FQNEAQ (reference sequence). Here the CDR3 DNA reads TGTGCCAGCGCCTCATCTGGGGAAGAGACCCAGTACTTC. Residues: CASASSGEETQYF.

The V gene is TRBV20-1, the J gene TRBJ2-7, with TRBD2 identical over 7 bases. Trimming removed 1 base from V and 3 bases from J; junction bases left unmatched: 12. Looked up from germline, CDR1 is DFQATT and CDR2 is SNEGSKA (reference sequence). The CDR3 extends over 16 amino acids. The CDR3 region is CSARAKRREKGYEQYF. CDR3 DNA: TGCAGTGCTAGAGCAAAAAGGCGGGAGAAGGGCTACGAGCAGTACTTC.

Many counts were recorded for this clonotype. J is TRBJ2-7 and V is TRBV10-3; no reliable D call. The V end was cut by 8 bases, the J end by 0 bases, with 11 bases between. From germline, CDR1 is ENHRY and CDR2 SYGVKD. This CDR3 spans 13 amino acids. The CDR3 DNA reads TGTGCCATCTCGGGTAAGAGCTCCTACGAGCAGTACTTC. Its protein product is CAISGKSSYEQYF.

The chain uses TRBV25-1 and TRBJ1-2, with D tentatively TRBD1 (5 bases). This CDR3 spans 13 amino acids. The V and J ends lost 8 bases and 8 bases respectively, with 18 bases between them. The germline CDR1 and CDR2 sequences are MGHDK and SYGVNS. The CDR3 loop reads CASHETEPMGYTF. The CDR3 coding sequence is TGTGCCAGCCATGAGACAGAACCCATGGGCTACACCTTC.

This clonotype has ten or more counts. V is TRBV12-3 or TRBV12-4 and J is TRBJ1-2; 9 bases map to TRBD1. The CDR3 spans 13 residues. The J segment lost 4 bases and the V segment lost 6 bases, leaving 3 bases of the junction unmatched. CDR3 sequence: CASSPTGGYGYTF. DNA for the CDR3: TGTGCCAGCAGCCCGACAGGGGGCTATGGCTACACCTTC.

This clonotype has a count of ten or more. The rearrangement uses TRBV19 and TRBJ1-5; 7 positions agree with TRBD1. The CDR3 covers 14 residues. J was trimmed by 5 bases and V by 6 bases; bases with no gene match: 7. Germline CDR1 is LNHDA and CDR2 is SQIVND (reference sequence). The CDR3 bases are TGTGCCAGTAGCCCGACAGGGTTTTATCAGCCCCAGCATTTT. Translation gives CASSPTGFYQPQHF.

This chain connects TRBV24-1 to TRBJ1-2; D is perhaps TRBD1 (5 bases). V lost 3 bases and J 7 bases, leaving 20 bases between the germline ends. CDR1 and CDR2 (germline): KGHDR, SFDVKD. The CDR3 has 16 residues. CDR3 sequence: CATSDPGTRGYGGYTF. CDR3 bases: TGTGCCACCAGTGATCCCGGGACGAGGGGCTACGGTGGCTACACCTTC.

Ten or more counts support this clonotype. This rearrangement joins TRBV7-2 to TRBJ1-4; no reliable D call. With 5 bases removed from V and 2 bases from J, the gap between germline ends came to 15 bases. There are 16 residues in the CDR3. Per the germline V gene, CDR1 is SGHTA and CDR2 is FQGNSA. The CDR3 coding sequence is TGTGCCAGCAGCCAGAGGAGGGCTTGGACTAATGAAAAACTGTTTTTT. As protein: CASSQRRAWTNEKLFF.

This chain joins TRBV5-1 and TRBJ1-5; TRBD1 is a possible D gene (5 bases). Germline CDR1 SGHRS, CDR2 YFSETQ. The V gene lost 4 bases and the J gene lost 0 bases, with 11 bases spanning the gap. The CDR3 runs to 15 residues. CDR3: CASSIDRHSNQPQHF. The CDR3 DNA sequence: TGCGCCAGCAGCATTGACAGACATAGCAATCAGCCCCAGCATTTT.

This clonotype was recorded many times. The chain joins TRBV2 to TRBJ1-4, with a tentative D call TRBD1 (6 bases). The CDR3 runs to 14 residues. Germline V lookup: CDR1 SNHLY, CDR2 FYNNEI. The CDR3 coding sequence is TGTGCAGCCGCAGGGGCGACAACTAATGAAAAACTGTTTTTT. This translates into CAAAGATTNEKLFF.

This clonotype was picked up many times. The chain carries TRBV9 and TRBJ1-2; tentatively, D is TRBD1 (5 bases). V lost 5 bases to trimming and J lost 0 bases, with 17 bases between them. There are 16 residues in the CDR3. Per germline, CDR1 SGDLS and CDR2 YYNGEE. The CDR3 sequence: CASSLFPGTSNYGYTF. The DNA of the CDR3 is TGTGCCAGCAGTCTTTTCCCCGGGACGTCTAACTATGGCTACACCTTC.

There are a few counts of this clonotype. This CDR3 reads CASSATGFPGELFF. The DNA of the CDR3 is TGTGCCAGCAGCGCTACAGGGTTTCCCGGGGAGCTGTTTTTT. The chain links TRBV7-3 to TRBJ2-2; D possibly corresponds to TRBD1 (6 bases). The germline V gene has CDR1 SGHTA and CDR2 FQGTGA. This CDR3 has 14 residues. The V gene lost 5 bases and the J gene lost 6 bases, with 13 bases spanning the gap.

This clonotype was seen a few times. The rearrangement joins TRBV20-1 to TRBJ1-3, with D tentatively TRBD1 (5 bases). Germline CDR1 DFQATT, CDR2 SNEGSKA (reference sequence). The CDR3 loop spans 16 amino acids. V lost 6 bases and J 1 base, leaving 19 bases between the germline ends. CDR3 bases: TGCAGTGCCAGTTTCGGGGACCCGGGATCTGGAAACACCATATATTTT. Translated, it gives CSASFGDPGSGNTIYF.

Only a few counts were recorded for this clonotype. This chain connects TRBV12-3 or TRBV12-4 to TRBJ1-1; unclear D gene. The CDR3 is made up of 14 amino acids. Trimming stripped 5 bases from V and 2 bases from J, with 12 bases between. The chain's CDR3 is CASSQQQSNTEAFF. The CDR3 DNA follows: TGTGCCAGCAGTCAACAGCAGAGCAACACTGAAGCTTTCTTT.

The CDR3 sequence is CATSRDQPQHF. The CDR3 DNA sequence: TGTGCCACCAGCAGAGATCAGCCCCAGCATTTT. The chain has TRBV15 and TRBJ1-5; no clear D. Germline V gives CDR1 LNHNV, CDR2 YYDKDF (reference sequence). Trimming took off 0 bases at V and 6 bases at J, with 0 bases between the two ends. The CDR3 length is 11 residues.

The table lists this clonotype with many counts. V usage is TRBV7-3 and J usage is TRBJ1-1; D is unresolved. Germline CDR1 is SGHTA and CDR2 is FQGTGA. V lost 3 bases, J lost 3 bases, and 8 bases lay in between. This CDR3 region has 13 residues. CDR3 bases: TGTGCCAGCAGCTTGATGGGTTACACTGAAGCTTTCTTT. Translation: CASSLMGYTEAFF.